Included here is one T cell receptor (beta chain) sequence, with context. The antigen is undetermined. The data belong to a study of cytomegalovirus exposure and HLA in healthy donors. Study conclusions and caveats: Among the most significant clusters, several appeared linked to common viral pathogens in a later analysis. Most of the TCR beta V segments (in an earlier analysis) were productive either about 87% or about 30% of the time.

The PCR contained 60 Vbeta and 13 Jbeta primers. The assay was immunoSEQ multiplex PCR, and TCRdb's table has in-frame clones only and misses some. Of over 150,000 clones in the sample, 60% to 80% were seen once. Trimming removed 1 base at V and 3 bases at J, with 6 bases between. Germline lookup yields CDR1 MGHRA and CDR2 YSYEKL. The CDR3 sequence is 13 residues long. The chain combines TRBV4-1 with TRBJ1-1; D is unclear. The sample consisted of PBMCs. The TCR sequence derives from a woman aged 45 to 65 in good health and CMV-seropositive. The CDR3 region is CASSQALDTEAFF. The CDR3 nucleotides read TGCGCCAGCAGCCAAGCCCTCGACACTGAAGCTTTCTTT.